This T cell receptor beta chain originates from a study of graft-versus-host responses after intestinal transplantation. Looking at the study overall: All recipients were transplanted with multivisceral, liver-intestinal, or isolated intestinal grafts.

The CDR3 spans 17 residues. With 0 bases clipped from V and 1 base from J, the junction kept 9 bases outside the gene matches. Germline V gene lookup returns CDR1 MGHRA and CDR2 YSYEKL. TCRdb's table, derived via immunoSEQ multiplex PCR, lists solely in-frame clones and lacks some. The table includes roughly 11,000 clones, about 80% detected once. The receptor was derived from a human patient who received an intestinal transplant, so some T cells may come from the graft donor. Sequenced here: PBMCs, sampled roughly 74 weeks after intestinal transplant. The chain uses TRBV4-1 and TRBJ2-7; 7 bases fit TRBD2. CDR3: CASSQDVPLAASYEQYF. CDR3 in DNA: TGCGCCAGCAGCCAAGATGTGCCCCTAGCGGCTTCCTACGAGCAGTACTTC.